The rows below give T cell receptor beta chains drawn from one sample of a study of blood T cell repertoires in COVID-19. Libraries were prepared by immunoSEQ multiplex PCR; TCRdb keeps only in-frame clonotypes and omits some of them. The table shows about 46,000 clones, with about 88% occurring only once. The material sequenced was PBMCs or T cells enriched from blood (not recorded which). Receptors were obtained from a woman aged 45-59 years who had recovered from COVID-19. CDR3s leave out the opening cysteine and the closing phenylalanine or tryptophan. The D gene is left open where the match is weak.

TRBV25-1,TRBD2,ASSDLLAGSPPNNEQF
TRBV24-1,TRBD2,ATSLASGAGELF
TRBV5-4,TRBD2,ASSPGTSGTYEQY
TRBV30,TRBD1,ARGQGENSPLH
TRBV10-3,NA,AIQRGWGETQY
TRBV7-3,TRBD1,ASSRESTGFDYT
TRBV27,NA,ASSLSRLSNEKLF
TRBV5-6,NA,ASSWGTMPSYEQY
TRBV5-1,NA,ASSLVLAPTDTQY
TRBV11-2,NA,ASSYPTRGNYGYT
TRBV2,NA,ASGAPYQETQY
TRBV6-5,TRBD1,ASSYLGTGGSPLH
TRBV7-2,TRBD1,ASSLWTGSTDTQY